The 27 T cell receptor beta chains given below trace back to one sample, sequenced in a study of blood T cell repertoires in COVID-19. TCRdb keeps only in-frame clones here, not all; method: immunoSEQ multiplex PCR. In the table there are roughly 280,000 clones, approximately 90% of which are singletons. Sequenced input: peripheral blood. These receptors all stem from a man between 18 and 29 years old with active or convalescent COVID-19.

The rearrangement joins TRBV11-3 to TRBJ2-5, with 12 nucleotides matching TRBD2. The germline CDR1 and CDR2 sequences are SGHNT and YENEEA. J was trimmed by 5 bases and V by 5 bases; bases with no gene match: 6. The CDR3 length is 15 residues. CDR3 nucleotide sequence: TGTGCCAGCAGCCAGACTAGCGGGAGAGAGGAGACCCAGTACTTC. It is translated as CASSQTSGREETQYF.

In its sample, this clone was seen a few times. This rearrangement joins TRBV3-1 (or the pseudogene TRBV3-2) to TRBJ2-3, with D unresolved. Germline V gene data show CDR1 as LGHDT and CDR2 as YNNKEL (reference sequence). The CDR3 sequence is 15 residues long. V shed 0 bases and J shed 2 bases, with 9 bases lying between them. This CDR3 reads CASSQEAGNTDTQYF. CDR3 in DNA: TGTGCCAGCAGCCAAGAAGCAGGAAACACAGATACGCAGTATTTT.

The gene calls are TRBV5-1 and TRBJ2-7; 7 bases are a match to TRBD1. The CDR3 has 14 amino acids. Germline CDR1 reads SGHRS; CDR2 reads YFSETQ. Trimming removed 0 bases from V and 1 base from J; junction bases left unmatched: 1. In nucleotides, the CDR3 is TGCGCCAGCAGCTTGGAACAGGGGTCCTACGAGCAGTACTTC. Translating gives CASSLEQGSYEQYF.

This rearrangement joins TRBV27 to TRBJ1-4; 9 bases are shared with TRBD1. With 5 bases clipped from V and 7 bases from J, the junction kept 11 bases outside the gene matches. CDR1 and CDR2 from the germline V gene are MNHEY and SMNVEV (reference sequence). The CDR3 loop spans 16 amino acids. CDR3 nucleotide sequence: TGTGCCAGCAGTATGACAACCGGGACAGGGATTGAAAAACTGTTTTTT. Amino acids: CASSMTTGTGIEKLFF.

This sequence joins TRBV12-3 or TRBV12-4 and TRBJ1-5, with D uncertain. The CDR3 runs to 12 residues. Trimming took off 5 bases at V and 5 bases at J, with 7 bases between the two ends. CDR3: CASSLSDQPQHF. DNA for the CDR3: TGTGCCAGCAGTCTCTCTGATCAGCCCCAGCATTTT.

This clone was seen more than once but under ten times. In DNA, the CDR3 is TGTGCCAGCAGCCTCCCCCGGACTACTTACAATGAGCAGTTCTTC. Amino acid sequence: CASSLPRTTYNEQFF. The chain combines TRBV11-3 with TRBJ2-1; weak D call: TRBD2 (6 bases). Trimming cost V 5 bases and J 4 bases, with 15 bases left between them. This CDR3 comprises 15 residues. From germline, CDR1 is SGHNT and CDR2 YENEEA.

The V and J genes are TRBV6-2 or TRBV6-3 and TRBJ2-4, with 7 bases that match TRBD1. CDR1 is MNHEY and CDR2 is SVGEGT in the germline V gene. With 0 bases clipped from V and 8 bases from J, the junction kept 7 bases outside the gene matches. The CDR3 has 15 residues. CDR3 region: CASSYSTTGQDIQYF. The DNA for the CDR3 is TGTGCCAGCAGTTACTCAACGACAGGGCAAGACATTCAGTACTTC.

This sequence joins TRBV4-2 and TRBJ1-6; D is uncertain. The CDR3 covers 16 residues. The V end was cut by 0 bases, the J end by 0 bases, with 6 bases between. Germline V gene data show CDR1 as LGHNA and CDR2 as YNFKEQ. CDR3 amino acids: CASSQEVGSYNSPLHF. Written as DNA, the CDR3 is TGTGCCAGCAGCCAAGAGGTCGGCTCCTATAATTCACCCCTCCACTTT.

This rearrangement joins TRBV11-3 to TRBJ2-5, with TRBD2 identical over 10 bases. This CDR3 has 17 amino acids. Losses at the gene ends were 1 base for V and 3 bases for J; bases not matched to a gene: 8. Germline V gene data show CDR1 as SGHNT and CDR2 as YENEEA. The CDR3 here is CASSLGTASGGEETQYF. The CDR3 DNA sequence: TGTGCCAGCAGCTTAGGGACGGCTAGCGGGGGTGAAGAGACCCAGTACTTC.

The J gene is TRBJ2-7, the V gene TRBV15; D is uncertain. Germline V gene sequence: CDR1 LNHNV, CDR2 YYDKDF (reference sequence). This CDR3 spans 14 amino acids. V was trimmed by 1 base and J by 5 bases, leaving 12 bases between them. The CDR3 bases are TGTGCCACCAGCAGAGTTGCGCAATCCCACGAGCAGTACTTC. This encodes CATSRVAQSHEQYF.

The rearrangement joins TRBV28 to TRBJ2-5; no clear D gene. Germline-derived CDR1 and CDR2 are MDHEN and SYDVKM. CDR3 size: 13 residues. The V gene lost 2 bases and the J gene lost 1 base, with 5 bases spanning the gap. CDR3 DNA: TGTGCCAGCAGTTTAGACTCCCAAGAGACCCAGTACTTC. This encodes CASSLDSQETQYF.

The chain links TRBV7-9 to TRBJ1-2; TRBD1 matches 9 bases. The CDR3 loop spans 12 amino acids. The V segment lost 5 bases and the J segment 8 bases; nucleotides outside the gene matches: 3. CDR1 and CDR2 (germline): SEHNR, FQNEAQ (reference sequence). The chain's CDR3 is CASSTGGAGYTF. In nucleotides, the CDR3 is TGTGCCAGCAGCACAGGGGGCGCCGGCTACACCTTC.

The CDR3 is CAVGGGRDIAFF. As DNA, the CDR3 is TGTGCTGTTGGGGGTGGCCGGGACATAGCTTTCTTT. This sequence joins TRBV24-1 and TRBJ1-1; D is perhaps TRBD1 (6 bases). Germline V lookup: CDR1 KGHDR, CDR2 SFDVKD. CDR3 length: 12 amino acids.

This chain connects TRBV5-6 to TRBJ2-7; D may be TRBD2 (6 bases). The CDR3 has 13 amino acids. The germline gives CDR1 SGHDT, CDR2 YYEEEE. Trimming shortened V by 1 base and J by 3 bases, and 8 bases separated the two germline ends. The CDR3: CASSLRGIYEQYF. CDR3 DNA sequence: TGTGCCAGCAGCTTGCGGGGGATCTACGAGCAGTACTTC.

V and J are TRBV28 and TRBJ1-2; D not resolved. CDR1 and CDR2 (germline): MDHEN, SYDVKM. The length of the CDR3 is 13 residues. V shed 1 base and J shed 4 bases, with 7 bases lying between them. CDR3 in amino acids: CASSLYTSYGYTF. For the CDR3, the DNA is TGTGCCAGCAGTTTATATACTAGCTATGGCTACACCTTC.

The gene calls are TRBV5-6 and TRBJ2-7, with D unclear. Deletions cut 0 bases from V and 5 bases from J, with 9 bases between. CDR1 SGHDT and CDR2 YYEEEE come from the germline V gene. This CDR3 contains 13 residues. Here the CDR3 DNA reads TGTGCCAGCAGCTTGGCCGCGGCTAACGAGCAGTACTTC. This gives the protein CASSLAAANEQYF.

The gene calls are TRBV21-1 and TRBJ2-4; the table gives TRBD2 as D, unverified against the DNA. TRBV21-1 represents a pseudogene. This CDR3 region has 16 residues. DNA of the CDR3: TGTGCCAGCAGCGGTAGAAGAACCTTGACCAAAAACATTCAGTACTTC. Amino acids: CASSGRRTLTKNIQYF.

The V gene is TRBV5-4, the J gene TRBJ2-5, with TRBD1 matching 8 bases. The CDR3 loop spans 16 amino acids. The germline CDR1 and CDR2 sequences are SGHNT and YYREEE (reference sequence). V shed 1 base, J shed 2 bases, and the junction held 7 bases outside the gene matches. CDR3 sequence: CASSLPQGQGQETQYF. In DNA form, the CDR3 reads TGTGCCAGCAGCTTGCCGCAAGGACAGGGACAAGAGACCCAGTACTTC. The entire variable domain, with the rest obtained from reference TRBV5-4 and TRBJ2-5, is as follows: ETGVTQSPTHLIKTRGQQVTLRCSSQSGHNTVSWYQQALGQGPQFIFQYYREEENGRGNFPPRFSGLQFPNYSSELNVNALELDDSALYLCASSLPQGQGQETQYFGPGTRLLVL.

This chain uses TRBV4-1 with TRBJ1-6, with D hard to call. Per germline, CDR1 MGHRA and CDR2 YSYEKL. The ends were cut back, 0 bases at V and 11 bases at J, with 11 bases in the middle. The CDR3 sequence is 14 residues long. The CDR3 region has the DNA TGCGCCAGCAGCCAAGATCGAACGGTGACACCCCTCCACTTT. Protein: CASSQDRTVTPLHF.

This chain uses TRBV5-4 with TRBJ1-3, with D unclear. Germline-derived CDR1 and CDR2 are SGHNT and YYREEE (reference sequence). This CDR3 is 13 amino acids long. Deletions cut 3 bases from V and 4 bases from J, with 8 bases between. CDR3 nucleotide sequence: TGTGCCAGCAGCTCCCCTGAGGGAAACACCATATATTTT. This sequence encodes CASSSPEGNTIYF. The full variable domain, rest sourced from reference TRBV5-4 and TRBJ1-3, is ETGVTQSPTHLIKTRGQQVTLRCSSQSGHNTVSWYQQALGQGPQFIFQYYREEENGRGNFPPRFSGLQFPNYSSELNVNALELDDSALYLCASSSPEGNTIYFGEGSWLTVV.

The chain joins TRBV7-9 to TRBJ1-3; D is unclear. Between the trimmed V and J ends, which lost 5 bases and 4 bases, there was a span of 15 bases. CDR1 is SEHNR and CDR2 is FQNEAQ in the germline V gene (reference sequence). CDR3 length: 15 amino acids. The DNA of the CDR3 is TGTGCCAGCAGCCCCGTCGGGTTTAAGGGAAACACCATATATTTT. It specifies CASSPVGFKGNTIYF.

Turning to this clone: Additional DNA sequences in this sample encode the identical CDR3. The chain recombines TRBV12-3 or TRBV12-4 with TRBJ1-2; D not resolved. V dropped 8 bases and J dropped 4 bases, with 11 bases sitting between them. The CDR3 loop spans 12 amino acids. The DNA of the CDR3 is TGTGCCAGCTCACTAGTGAGCTATGGCTACACCTTC. Its translation is CASSLVSYGYTF.

The J gene is TRBJ2-2, the V gene TRBV19, with 8 positions matching TRBD1. J gave up 5 bases and V 5 bases, and 1 base lay outside the gene matches. The CDR3 loop spans 13 amino acids. Germline CDR1 and CDR2: LNHDA and SQIVND (reference sequence). The CDR3 loop reads CASSRDRTGELFF. In nucleotides, the CDR3 is TGTGCCAGTAGTCGGGACAGGACCGGGGAGCTGTTTTTT.

V is TRBV27 and J is TRBJ1-2; possibly TRBD1 for D (5 bases). V was shortened by 4 bases and J by 8 bases, with 11 bases between the two germline ends. CDR3 size: 12 residues. The V gene's germline CDR1 is MNHEY and CDR2 SMNVEV (reference sequence). The CDR3 sequence is CASSWGVSGYTF. In DNA form, the CDR3 reads TGTGCCAGCAGTTGGGGGGTTTCGGGCTACACCTTC.

The genes are TRBV7-9 and TRBJ2-5; 7 bases map to TRBD1. Germline assignment: CDR1 SEHNR and CDR2 FQNEAQ (reference sequence). The CDR3 is made up of 14 amino acids. V dropped 6 bases and J dropped 3; count of bases not matched to a gene: 7. CDR3 protein: CASRDRDSKETQYF. CDR3 DNA: TGTGCCAGCAGGGACCGGGACAGCAAAGAGACCCAGTACTTC.

The chain uses TRBV5-6 and TRBJ2-5; unclear D gene. Trimming pared 3 bases from V and 1 base from J, leaving 10 bases between. The CDR3 runs to 14 residues. Germline CDR1 and CDR2: SGHDT and YYEEEE. The CDR3 coding sequence is TGTGCCAGCAGCTCAGAGGTGGCCCAAGAGACCCAGTACTTC. It specifies CASSSEVAQETQYF.

V is TRBV6-1 and J is TRBJ2-1; D might be TRBD2 (5 bases). This CDR3 is built from 16 residues. Between the trimmed V and J ends, which lost 8 bases and 0 bases, there was a span of 17 bases. In germline, CDR1 is MNHNS, CDR2 SASEGT. The CDR3 is CASCGLPEASYNEQFF. The CDR3, as DNA: TGTGCCAGCTGTGGACTGCCGGAGGCCTCCTACAATGAGCAGTTCTTC.